This T cell receptor beta chain was captured in a study of blood T cell repertoires in COVID-19. In its sample, this clone was seen once. Sequenced by immunoSEQ multiplex PCR; TCRdb stores in-frame clones only, minus some. The repertoire holds 250,000 to 350,000 clones, with 75% to 90% as singletons. The specimen sequenced was peripheral blood. This clonotype originated in a woman aged 35 to 49 who had recovered from COVID-19.

The CDR3 here is CASSYPSNPRPGFANTGELFF. Here the CDR3 DNA reads TGTGCCAGCAGTTACCCGTCGAACCCTCGTCCAGGGTTCGCGAACACCGGGGAGCTGTTTTTT. This chain uses TRBV6-2 or TRBV6-3 with TRBJ2-2, with a weak D call TRBD1 (5 bases). The ends were cut back, 2 bases at V and 0 bases at J, with 25 bases in the middle. The CDR3 consists of 21 residues. Germline V gene sequence: CDR1 MNHEY, CDR2 SVGEGT.